The 23 T cell receptor beta chains below all came from one sample that was sequenced in a study of T cell responses to AZD1222 COVID-19 vaccine. Using immunoSEQ multiplex PCR, the repertoire was profiled, and TCRdb retains in-frame clones only, with some absent. The sample lists about 110,000 clones, around nine tenths occurring once. The input for sequencing was peripheral blood, taken 28 days after the second AZD1222 dose. Source of these receptors: an adult who received the AZD1222 COVID-19 vaccine.

J is TRBJ2-1 and V is TRBV2; perhaps TRBD2 as D (5 bases). The germline V gene has CDR1 SNHLY and CDR2 FYNNEI. There are 15 residues in the CDR3. The V end lost 6 bases, the J end lost 4 bases, and 16 bases lay between the germline ends. CDR3 amino acids: CASRSLGVGYNEQFF. Written as DNA, the CDR3 is TGTGCCAGCAGATCCCTCGGGGTAGGGTACAATGAGCAGTTCTTC.

The rearrangement joins TRBV24-1 to TRBJ2-1; D not resolved. Germline CDR1 and CDR2: KGHDR and SFDVKD. V lost 0 bases and J lost 10, with 3 bases in between. This CDR3 is 11 amino acids long. In DNA, the CDR3 is TGTGCCACCAGTGATTTGAGGGAGCAGTTCTTC. It codes for CATSDLREQFF.

This clone was counted between two and nine times. The CDR3 region has the DNA TGTGCCAGCAGTGGAAGGACTTCCGATACGCAGTATTTT. Its protein is CASSGRTSDTQYF. The chain combines TRBV12-3 or TRBV12-4 with TRBJ2-3, with a tentative D call TRBD2 (5 bases). Trimming cost V 5 bases and J 6 bases, with 12 bases left between them. The CDR3 is 13 amino acids.

The chain is built from TRBV27 and TRBJ1-5; no definite D call. Germline assignment: CDR1 MNHEY and CDR2 SMNVEV (reference sequence). The CDR3 consists of 14 residues. V was clipped by 7 bases and J by 4 bases, with 14 bases between them. The CDR3 is CASTLTAGNQPQHF. The CDR3, as DNA: TGTGCCAGCACCCTGACGGCCGGGAATCAGCCCCAGCATTTT.

This clone appeared once. The chain links TRBV6-5 to TRBJ1-5, with D possibly TRBD1 on 5 matching bases. V lost 6 bases and J lost 5, with 11 bases in between. The CDR3 extends over 13 amino acids. Germline lookup yields CDR1 MNHEY and CDR2 SVGAGI. The CDR3 nucleotides read TGTGCCAGCAGATTTGGGGGGGATCAGCCCCAGCATTTT. Amino acid sequence: CASRFGGDQPQHF.

V and J are TRBV6-2 or TRBV6-3 and TRBJ2-7; the D gene is possibly TRBD2 (6 bases). V was clipped by 5 bases and J by 6 bases, with 23 bases between them. In germline, CDR1 is MNHEY, CDR2 SVGEGT. The CDR3 spans 16 residues. CDR3 nucleotide sequence: TGTGCCAGCAGTGGCTGGGACTTCCCCGAGGTTGGCGAGCAGTACTTC. This sequence encodes CASSGWDFPEVGEQYF.

The chain combines TRBV5-1 with TRBJ2-1; 11 bases align to TRBD2. V shed 2 bases and J 8 bases; nucleotides not matched to a gene: 9. This CDR3 has 16 residues. CDR1 is SGHRS and CDR2 is YFSETQ in the germline V gene. This chain's CDR3 is CASSFPGLAEDHEQFF. The DNA of the CDR3 is TGCGCCAGCAGCTTTCCGGGACTAGCGGAAGACCATGAGCAGTTCTTC.

The chain employs TRBV10-3 and TRBJ1-1; TRBD1 agrees at 12 bases. Trimming removed 10 bases from V and 7 bases from J; junction bases left unmatched: 10. The germline V gene encodes CDR1 ENHRY and CDR2 SYGVKD. The CDR3 contains 14 residues. CDR3 sequence: CANGDRGLSGEAFF. CDR3 bases: TGTGCCAACGGGGACAGGGGGCTTTCTGGTGAAGCTTTCTTT.

The V gene is TRBV27, the J gene TRBJ1-1, with unresolved D. Germline loops: CDR1 MNHEY, CDR2 SMNVEV (reference sequence). The CDR3 is 13 residues long. V lost 3 bases to trimming and J lost 5 bases, with 10 bases between them. As DNA, the CDR3 is TGTGCCAGCAGTTTCCCCGGGATAACTGAAGCTTTCTTT. Its translation: CASSFPGITEAFF.

The genes are TRBV6-5 and TRBJ1-5, with TRBD1 identical over 7 bases. After removal of 11 bases from V and 1 base from J, the junction contained 5 bases not matched to a gene. CDR3 size: 13 residues. In germline, CDR1 is MNHEY, CDR2 SVGAGI. CDR3 region: CAGGTASNQPQHF. The CDR3 nucleotides read TGTGCCGGGGGGACAGCCAGCAATCAGCCCCAGCATTTT.

The CDR3 region is CATSRDPNTLGNTYEQYF. The DNA of the CDR3 is TGTGCCACCAGCAGAGACCCCAATACCCTTGGTAATACCTACGAGCAGTACTTC. The J gene is TRBJ2-7, the V gene TRBV15, with D uncertain. The CDR3 spans 18 residues. V was cut by 0 bases and J by 2 bases, with 20 bases left in between. Germline V gene data show CDR1 as LNHNV and CDR2 as YYDKDF (reference sequence).

This chain connects TRBV5-5 to TRBJ1-1; 11 bases align to TRBD1. The CDR3 contains 16 residues. After removal of 4 bases from V and 3 bases from J, the junction contained 8 bases not matched to a gene. Germline CDR1 SGHKS, CDR2 YYEKEE (reference sequence). CDR3 in DNA: TGTGCCAGCAGCCTGGGGGACAGGGGGATATACACTGAAGCTTTCTTT. This codes for CASSLGDRGIYTEAFF.

The genes are TRBV15 and TRBJ2-5; TRBD2 is a possible D gene (6 bases). The germline CDR1 and CDR2 sequences are LNHNV and YYDKDF (reference sequence). The V end was cut by 0 bases, the J end by 5 bases, with 10 bases between. The CDR3 loop spans 14 amino acids. The CDR3 DNA is TGTGCCACCAGCAGAGATAGCGGTCGGGAGACCCAGTACTTC. Protein sequence: CATSRDSGRETQYF.

The genes are TRBV7-9 and TRBJ2-3; 8 bases align to TRBD2. CDR1 SEHNR and CDR2 FQNEAQ come from the germline V gene (reference sequence). The CDR3 spans 16 residues. Trimming took 3 bases from V and 0 from J; bases not matched to a gene: 5. The CDR3 nucleotides read TGTGCCAGCAGCTTTCCGGGGGGGGAGAGCACAGATACGCAGTATTTT. This encodes CASSFPGGESTDTQYF.

This clone appeared a single time. The chain carries TRBV19 and TRBJ1-2, with D possibly TRBD1 on 6 matching bases. Germline assignment: CDR1 LNHDA and CDR2 SQIVND (reference sequence). With 7 bases removed from V and 4 bases from J, the gap between germline ends came to 16 bases. There are 14 residues in the CDR3. The DNA for the CDR3 is TGTGCCAGTACAGGGGTCTCCGGCGGCTATGGCTACACCTTC. It encodes CASTGVSGGYGYTF.

V usage is TRBV15 and J usage is TRBJ2-1, with D uncertain. The CDR3 is 11 amino acids. Germline values: CDR1 LNHNV, CDR2 YYDKDF (reference sequence). The V end was cut by 6 bases, the J end by 3 bases, with 3 bases between. DNA of the CDR3: TGTGCCACCAGAGGCTACAATGAGCAGTTCTTC. Amino acid sequence: CATRGYNEQFF.

V is TRBV18 and J is TRBJ1-3; 12 bases are shared with TRBD1. The junction had 5 bases not matched to a gene; V was cut back by 3 bases and J by 5 bases. Looked up from germline, CDR1 is KGHSH and CDR2 is LQKENI. This CDR3 comprises 16 residues. CDR3 DNA sequence: TGTGCCAGCTCACCCGGGACAGGGGGCAATCGAAACACCATATATTTT. Translating it yields CASSPGTGGNRNTIYF. Variable domain in full (rest from reference TRBV18 and TRBJ1-3): NAGVMQNPRHLVRRRGQEARLRCSPMKGHSHVYWYRQLPEEGLKFMVYLQKENIIDESGMPKERFSAEFPKEGPSILRIQQVVRGDSAAYFCASSPGTGGNRNTIYFGEGSWLTVV.

This clone was detected a few times. The rearrangement uses TRBV19 and TRBJ1-1; tentatively, D is TRBD1 (5 bases). V dropped 6 bases and J dropped 1 base, with 15 bases sitting between them. The CDR3 spans 15 residues. The germline V gene encodes CDR1 LNHDA and CDR2 SQIVND (reference sequence). CDR3 DNA sequence: TGTGCCAGTAGCCCCCGTAGAGGGACGAACACTGAAGCTTTCTTT. Protein product: CASSPRRGTNTEAFF. Looking up the rest from reference TRBV19 and TRBJ1-1 gives the full variable domain: DGGITQSPKYLFRKEGQNVTLSCEQNLNHDAMYWYRQDPGQGLRLIYYSQIVNDFQKGDIAEGYSVSREKKESFPLTVTSAQKNPTAFYLCASSPRRGTNTEAFFGQGTRLTVV.

In its sample, this clone was seen once. The J gene is TRBJ2-1, the V gene TRBV20-1; D not certain. The CDR3 has 11 amino acids. V lost 5 bases to trimming and J lost 4 bases, with 6 bases between them. Germline V gene sequence: CDR1 DFQATT, CDR2 SNEGSKA (reference sequence). CDR3 sequence reads: CSALEYNEQFF. DNA for the CDR3: TGCAGTGCTCTCGAGTACAATGAGCAGTTCTTC.

The V gene is TRBV3-1 (or the pseudogene TRBV3-2), the J gene TRBJ1-1; D might be TRBD1 (5 bases). V lost 2 bases and J 3 bases, leaving 10 bases between the germline ends. Germline V gives CDR1 LGHDT, CDR2 YNNKEL (reference sequence). The CDR3 extends over 14 amino acids. The CDR3 DNA sequence: TGTGCCAGCAGCCAACAGGGCTGGGACACTGAAGCTTTCTTT. Protein product: CASSQQGWDTEAFF.

The V call is TRBV20-1, the J call TRBJ2-5, with TRBD2 matching 11 bases. CDR1 DFQATT and CDR2 SNEGSKA come from the germline V gene (reference sequence). This CDR3 region has 15 residues. J lost 2 bases, V lost 3 bases, and 5 bases had no gene match. In DNA form, the CDR3 reads TGCAGTGCTAGTAGGCTAGCGGGGGGACAAGAGACCCAGTACTTC. Protein product: CSASRLAGGQETQYF.

This clone has only one observation. The CDR3 is CASSYQADNNQPQHF. CDR3 nucleotides: TGTGCCAGCAGTTACCAGGCAGATAATAATCAGCCCCAGCATTTT. The chain employs TRBV6-5 and TRBJ1-5; D is unclear. Germline CDR1 and CDR2: MNHEY and SVGAGI. Between the trimmed V and J ends, which lost 2 bases and 4 bases, there was a span of 12 bases. This CDR3 has 15 residues.

The V call is TRBV4-1, the J call TRBJ1-5; D perhaps matches TRBD1 (6 bases). Germline V gene lookup returns CDR1 MGHRA and CDR2 YSYEKL. The CDR3 length is 18 residues. Trimming shortened V by 0 bases and J by 2 bases, and 17 bases separated the two germline ends. Here the CDR3 DNA reads TGCGCCAGCAGCCAAGATCCGGGACATCAAGCGGGCAATCAGCCCCAGCATTTT. The encoded protein is CASSQDPGHQAGNQPQHF.